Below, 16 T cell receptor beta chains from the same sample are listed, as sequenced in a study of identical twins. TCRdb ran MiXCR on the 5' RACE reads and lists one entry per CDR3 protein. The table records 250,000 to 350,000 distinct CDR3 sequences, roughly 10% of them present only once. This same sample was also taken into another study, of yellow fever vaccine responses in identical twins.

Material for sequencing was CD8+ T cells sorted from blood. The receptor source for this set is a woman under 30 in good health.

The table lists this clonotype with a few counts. CDR3 region: CATRGGGQPQHF. For the CDR3, the DNA is TGTGCCACCAGGGGAGGGGGTCAGCCCCAGCATTTT. The chain employs TRBV15 and TRBJ1-5, with D perhaps matching TRBD1 (6 bases). Deletions cut 6 bases from V and 6 bases from J, with 9 bases between. Germline V CDR1 and CDR2: LNHNV, YYDKDF (reference sequence). The CDR3 has 12 residues.

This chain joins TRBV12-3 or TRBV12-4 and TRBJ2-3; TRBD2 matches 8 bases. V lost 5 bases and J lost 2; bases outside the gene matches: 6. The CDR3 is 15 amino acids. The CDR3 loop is CASSKALAATDTQYF. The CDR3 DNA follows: TGTGCCAGCAGTAAAGCACTAGCGGCCACAGATACGCAGTATTTT.

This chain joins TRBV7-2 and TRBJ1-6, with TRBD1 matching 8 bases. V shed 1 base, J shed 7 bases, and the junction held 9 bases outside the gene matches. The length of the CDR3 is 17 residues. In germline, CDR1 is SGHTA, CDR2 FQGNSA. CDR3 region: CASSLVRAQGENSPLHF. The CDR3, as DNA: TGTGCCAGCAGCTTAGTGAGGGCACAGGGGGAAAATTCACCCCTCCACTTT.

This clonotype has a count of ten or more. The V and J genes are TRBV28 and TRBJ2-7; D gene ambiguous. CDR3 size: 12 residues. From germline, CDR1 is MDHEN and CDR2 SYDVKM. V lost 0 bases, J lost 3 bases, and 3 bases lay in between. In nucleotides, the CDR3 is TGTGCCAGCAGTTTATGGGACTACGAGCAGTACTTC. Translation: CASSLWDYEQYF.

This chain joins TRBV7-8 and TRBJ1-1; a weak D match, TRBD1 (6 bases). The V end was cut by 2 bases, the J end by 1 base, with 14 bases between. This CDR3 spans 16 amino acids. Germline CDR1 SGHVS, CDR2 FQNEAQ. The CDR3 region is CASSLFPRQENTEAFF. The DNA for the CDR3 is TGTGCCAGCAGCTTATTCCCCCGACAGGAGAACACTGAAGCTTTCTTT.

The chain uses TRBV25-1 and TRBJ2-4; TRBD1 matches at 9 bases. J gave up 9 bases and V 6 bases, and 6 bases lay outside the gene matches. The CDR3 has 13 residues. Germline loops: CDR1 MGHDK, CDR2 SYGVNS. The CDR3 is CASRGQGGGIQYF. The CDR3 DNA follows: TGTGCCAGCAGGGGACAGGGCGGCGGCATTCAGTACTTC.

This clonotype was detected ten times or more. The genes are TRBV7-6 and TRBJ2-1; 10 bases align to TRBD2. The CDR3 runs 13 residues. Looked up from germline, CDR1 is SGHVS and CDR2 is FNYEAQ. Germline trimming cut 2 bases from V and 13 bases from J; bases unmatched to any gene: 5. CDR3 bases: TGTGCCAGCAGCTTATCTAGCGGGAGACCCCAGTTCTTC. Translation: CASSLSSGRPQFF.

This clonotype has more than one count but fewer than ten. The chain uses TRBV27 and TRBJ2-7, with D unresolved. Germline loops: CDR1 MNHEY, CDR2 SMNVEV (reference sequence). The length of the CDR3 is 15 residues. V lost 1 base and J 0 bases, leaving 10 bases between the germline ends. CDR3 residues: CASSLYPGPSYEQYF. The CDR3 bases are TGTGCCAGCAGTTTATATCCGGGCCCCTCCTACGAGCAGTACTTC.

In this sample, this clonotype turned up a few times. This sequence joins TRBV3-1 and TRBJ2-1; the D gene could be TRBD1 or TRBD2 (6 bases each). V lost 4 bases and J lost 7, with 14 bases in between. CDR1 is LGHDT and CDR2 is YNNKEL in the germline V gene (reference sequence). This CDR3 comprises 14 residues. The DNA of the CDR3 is TGTGCCAGCAGCCTCGAGGGGGGTAGGAATGAGCAGTTCTTC. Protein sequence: CASSLEGGRNEQFF.

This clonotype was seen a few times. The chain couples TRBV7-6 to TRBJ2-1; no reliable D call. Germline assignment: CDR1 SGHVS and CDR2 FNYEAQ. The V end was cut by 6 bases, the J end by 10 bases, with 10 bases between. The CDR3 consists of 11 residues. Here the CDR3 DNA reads TGTGCCAGCAGAGACGGACGAGAGCAGTTCTTC. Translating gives CASRDGREQFF.

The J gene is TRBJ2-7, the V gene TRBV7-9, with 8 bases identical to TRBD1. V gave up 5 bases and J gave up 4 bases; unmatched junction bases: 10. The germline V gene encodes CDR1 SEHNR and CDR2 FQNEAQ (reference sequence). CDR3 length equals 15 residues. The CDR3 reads CASSPRQGRSYEQYF. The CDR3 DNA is TGTGCCAGCAGCCCCCGACAGGGGCGTTCATACGAGCAGTACTTC. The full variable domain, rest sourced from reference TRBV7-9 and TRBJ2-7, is DTGVSQNPRHKITKRGQNVTFRCDPISEHNRLYWYRQTLGQGPEFLTYFQNEAQLEKSRLLSDRFSAERPKGSFSTLEIQRTEQGDSAMYLCASSPRQGRSYEQYFGPGTRLTVT.

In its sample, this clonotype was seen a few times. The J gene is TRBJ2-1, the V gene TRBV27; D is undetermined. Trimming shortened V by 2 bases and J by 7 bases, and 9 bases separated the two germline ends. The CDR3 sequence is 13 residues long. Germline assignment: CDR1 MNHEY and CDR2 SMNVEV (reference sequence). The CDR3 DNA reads TGTGCCAGCAGTTTACATGTGCTTAATGAGCAGTTCTTC. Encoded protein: CASSLHVLNEQFF.

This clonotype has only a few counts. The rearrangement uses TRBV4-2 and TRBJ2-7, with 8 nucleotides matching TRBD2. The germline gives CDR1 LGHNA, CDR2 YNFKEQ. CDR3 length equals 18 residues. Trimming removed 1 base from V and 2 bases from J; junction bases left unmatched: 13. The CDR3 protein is CASSQGFSGKEFTYEQYF. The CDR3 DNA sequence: TGTGCCAGCAGCCAAGGTTTTAGCGGGAAGGAATTTACCTACGAGCAGTACTTC.

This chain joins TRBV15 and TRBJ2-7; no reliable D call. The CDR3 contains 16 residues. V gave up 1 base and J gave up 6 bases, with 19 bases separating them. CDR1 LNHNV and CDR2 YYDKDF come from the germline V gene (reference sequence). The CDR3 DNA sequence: TGTGCCACCAGCAGAGTAGTATTCAGCAGTCCCCTCGAGCAGTACTTC. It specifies CATSRVVFSSPLEQYF.

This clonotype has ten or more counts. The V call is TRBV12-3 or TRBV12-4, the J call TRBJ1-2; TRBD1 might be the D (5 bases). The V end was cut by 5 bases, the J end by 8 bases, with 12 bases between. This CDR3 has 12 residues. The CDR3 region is CASSLRTKGYTF. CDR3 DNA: TGTGCCAGCAGTCTAAGGACAAAGGGCTACACCTTC.

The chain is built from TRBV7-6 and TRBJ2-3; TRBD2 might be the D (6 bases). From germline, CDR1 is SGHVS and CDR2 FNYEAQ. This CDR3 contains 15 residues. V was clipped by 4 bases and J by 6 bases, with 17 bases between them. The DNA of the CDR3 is TGTGCCAGCAGCTCAGTGTCGGGGGTCAGTGATACGCAGTATTTT. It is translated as CASSSVSGVSDTQYF.